These 23 T cell receptor beta chains originate from one sample sequenced in a study of CD8 T cells in ankylosing spondylitis. Study conclusions and caveats: Among TCR beta sequences, a motif of several highly homologous variants appeared characteristic of ankylosing spondylitis blood.

TCRdb re-analysed the 5' RACE reads in MiXCR, keeping a single row per CDR3 protein. The data hold about 330,000 distinct CDR3 sequences, with 6.5% to 10% observed a single time. For these receptors, no antigen is known. The specimen sequenced was blood, either unsorted or a sorted T cell fraction (not recorded which). All receptors derive from a male donor with ankylosing spondylitis.

The genes are TRBV6-1 and TRBJ2-1; weak D call: TRBD2 (5 bases). This CDR3 comprises 15 residues. The germline V gene encodes CDR1 MNHNS and CDR2 SASEGT. Trimming took off 7 bases at V and 6 bases at J, with 19 bases between the two ends. CDR3 sequence reads: CASTNSEGIFNEQFF. CDR3 DNA sequence: TGTGCCAGCACCAACAGCGAGGGAATTTTCAATGAGCAGTTCTTC.

V is TRBV3-1 and J is TRBJ2-1; D could derive from TRBD1 or TRBD2 (5 bases each). Germline V gene data show CDR1 as LGHDT and CDR2 as YNNKEL (reference sequence). This CDR3 has 17 residues. V dropped 0 bases and J dropped 0 bases, with 12 bases sitting between them. Here the CDR3 reads CASSQERGTSSYNEQFF. The CDR3 nucleotides are TGTGCCAGCAGCCAAGAGAGGGGAACGAGCTCCTACAATGAGCAGTTCTTC.

This clonotype was detected a few times. The chain joins TRBV18 to TRBJ2-5, with D maybe TRBD2 (6 bases). Trimming took off 0 bases at V and 4 bases at J, with 12 bases between the two ends. From germline, CDR1 is KGHSH and CDR2 LQKENI. The length of the CDR3 is 15 residues. The CDR3 DNA reads TGTGCCAGCTCACCACCGATCCGGACTACAGAGACCCAGTACTTC. Protein sequence: CASSPPIRTTETQYF.

This clonotype was seen repeatedly, ten times or more. The chain carries TRBV12-3 or TRBV12-4 and TRBJ1-2, with 9 nucleotides matching TRBD1. This CDR3 has 15 amino acids. V gave up 4 bases and J gave up 8 bases; unmatched junction bases: 11. In DNA form, the CDR3 reads TGTGCCAGCAGTTCTAATACACAGGGGGCGCAAGGCTACACCTTC. It specifies CASSSNTQGAQGYTF.

This clonotype was found many times. The CDR3 DNA reads as TGCAGCGTTTTAGGTGTGACAGGGGACCCCTCCTACGAGCAGTACTTC. It yields the protein CSVLGVTGDPSYEQYF. The genes are TRBV29-1 and TRBJ2-7, with 8 positions matching TRBD1. The CDR3 has 16 amino acids. CDR1 SQVTM and CDR2 ANQGSEA come from the germline V gene. The V gene end was trimmed by 5 bases and the J gene end by 0 bases; junction bases not matched to a gene: 12.

The chain carries TRBV20-1 and TRBJ1-5; D is uncertain. V was cut by 6 bases and J by 0 bases, with 9 bases left in between. The CDR3 consists of 13 residues. Germline loops: CDR1 DFQATT, CDR2 SNEGSKA (reference sequence). CDR3 loop: CSAKRYSNQPQHF. CDR3 sequence (DNA): TGCAGTGCCAAGAGGTATAGCAATCAGCCCCAGCATTTT.

This clonotype was observed a few times. The rearrangement uses TRBV11-2 and TRBJ2-2; no firm D call. Trimming left V 5 bases short and J 1 base short, with 14 bases between. This CDR3 has 16 amino acids. Germline CDR1 and CDR2: SGHAT and FQNNGV. CDR3 nucleotides: TGTGCCAGCAGCGGATCCTCTGGGGTGAACACCGGGGAGCTGTTTTTT. Translation: CASSGSSGVNTGELFF.

This clonotype was seen many times. The genes are TRBV20-1 and TRBJ2-1, with 10 bases that match TRBD2. V lost 3 bases, J lost 2 bases, and 7 bases stayed unmatched. The CDR3 length is 16 residues. The germline CDR1 and CDR2 sequences are DFQATT and SNEGSKA (reference sequence). CDR3 sequence reads: CSASSSGRVAYNEQFF. For the CDR3, the DNA is TGCAGTGCTAGCTCAAGCGGGAGGGTGGCCTACAATGAGCAGTTCTTC.

This clonotype was detected only a few times. The J gene is TRBJ1-5, the V gene TRBV20-1; no firm D call. With 3 bases removed from V and 4 bases from J, the gap between germline ends came to 10 bases. The CDR3 is made up of 13 amino acids. The germline V gene encodes CDR1 DFQATT and CDR2 SNEGSKA (reference sequence). In DNA form, the CDR3 reads TGCAGTGCTAGGACGGCCCGGAATCAGCCCCAGCATTTT. It encodes CSARTARNQPQHF.

This chain uses TRBV29-1 with TRBJ2-3; D unresolved. The germline V gene encodes CDR1 SQVTM and CDR2 ANQGSEA. CDR3 length: 14 amino acids. Trimming pared 4 bases from V and 3 bases from J, leaving 14 bases between. The chain's CDR3 is CSVGVPETTDTQYF. DNA for the CDR3: TGCAGCGTTGGAGTCCCAGAGACAACAGATACGCAGTATTTT.

This clonotype appeared a few times. This chain joins TRBV27 and TRBJ2-7; D not certain. CDR3 length: 14 amino acids. CDR1 MNHEY and CDR2 SMNVEV come from the germline V gene (reference sequence). V was cut by 3 bases and J by 2 bases, with 11 bases left in between. In DNA, the CDR3 is TGTGCCAGCAGTTTCTCCGCCGGGCCCTACGAGCAGTACTTC. Protein: CASSFSAGPYEQYF.

CDR3: CASSLGETRGKLFF. Written as DNA, the CDR3 is TGCGCCAGCAGCTTGGGGGAGACCCGAGGAAAACTGTTTTTT. V is TRBV5-1 and J is TRBJ1-4, with D hard to call. Germline V gene lookup returns CDR1 SGHRS and CDR2 YFSETQ. Trimming cost V 0 bases and J 10 bases, with 13 bases left between them. The CDR3 loop spans 14 amino acids.

This clonotype was counted ten times or more. This chain joins TRBV12-3 or TRBV12-4 and TRBJ2-1, with 7 bases fitting TRBD1. The CDR3 consists of 12 residues. V lost 8 bases, J lost 2 bases, and 0 bases stayed unmatched. The CDR3 protein is CASGTAYNEQFF. The CDR3 DNA is TGTGCCAGCGGGACAGCCTACAATGAGCAGTTCTTC.

This clonotype was counted only a few times. The V gene is TRBV15, the J gene TRBJ2-2; D ambiguous. This CDR3 has 15 residues. The V gene's germline CDR1 is LNHNV and CDR2 YYDKDF (reference sequence). Trimming left V 3 bases short and J 6 bases short, with 14 bases between. The CDR3 reads CATSRGIGNAGELFF. CDR3 DNA sequence: TGTGCCACCAGCAGGGGTATAGGTAACGCCGGGGAGCTGTTTTTT.

The chain couples TRBV29-1 to TRBJ2-7, with TRBD2 as a possible D gene (6 bases). This CDR3 has 12 residues. Trimming took 7 bases from V and 0 from J, leaving 10 bases between them. Germline lookup yields CDR1 SQVTM and CDR2 ANQGSEA. CDR3 region: CSGTAGSYEQYF. DNA of the CDR3: TGCAGCGGTACAGCGGGCTCCTACGAGCAGTACTTC.

This clonotype was recorded many times. The chain is built from TRBV28 and TRBJ2-3; the D is unclear. V shed 2 bases and J shed 0 bases, with 9 bases lying between them. CDR1 is MDHEN, CDR2 SYDVKM, per germline. The CDR3 length is 15 residues. The CDR3 nucleotides are TGTGCCAGCAGTTTAACCCGCCAGAGCACAGATACGCAGTATTTT. Encoded protein: CASSLTRQSTDTQYF.

This clonotype has a count of ten or more. V usage is TRBV20-1 and J usage is TRBJ1-1, with D possibly TRBD1 on 6 matching bases. CDR1 and CDR2 (germline): DFQATT, SNEGSKA (reference sequence). Trimming removed 3 bases at V and 6 bases at J, with 17 bases between. The CDR3 contains 14 residues. Written as DNA, the CDR3 is TGCAGTGCTAGTACCGACAGGCGAACCCCTGAAGCTTTCTTT. It yields the protein CSASTDRRTPEAFF.

The chain combines TRBV7-2 with TRBJ2-1; 7 bases agree with TRBD2. Germline loops: CDR1 SGHTA, CDR2 FQGNSA. The CDR3 runs to 16 residues. J lost 5 bases, V lost 5 bases, and 12 bases had no gene match. CDR3 DNA sequence: TGTGCCAGCAGCCTCCAAGCAGCGGGAAAAAACAATGAGCAGTTCTTC. Its translation is CASSLQAAGKNNEQFF.

The V and J genes are TRBV7-6 and TRBJ2-7, with D possibly called TRBD1 or TRBD2 (5 bases each). CDR3 size: 13 residues. From germline, CDR1 is SGHVS and CDR2 FNYEAQ. V was clipped by 5 bases and J by 6 bases, with 14 bases between them. The CDR3 nucleotides read TGTGCCAGCAGCCGGGACCTGAAGGGCGAGCAGTACTTC. Protein: CASSRDLKGEQYF. Combining the CDR3 with reference TRBV7-6 and TRBJ2-7 gives the whole variable domain GAGVSQSPRYKVTKRGQDVALRCDPISGHVSLYWYRQALGQGPEFLTYFNYEAQQDKSGLPNDRFSAERPEGSISTLTIQRTEQRDSAMYRCASSRDLKGEQYFGPGTRLTVT.

This clonotype was seen ten or more times. V and J are TRBV12-3 or TRBV12-4 and TRBJ2-7; possible D gene TRBD2, 6 bases. The V and J ends lost 3 bases and 4 bases respectively, with 25 bases between them. CDR3 size: 18 residues. CDR3 region: CASSLVRQGLPGRYEQYF. In DNA form, the CDR3 reads TGTGCCAGCAGTTTGGTTCGTCAGGGACTCCCGGGAAGGTACGAGCAGTACTTC.

This clonotype was recorded at least ten times. CDR3 amino acids: CAISESNQETQYF. DNA of the CDR3: TGTGCCATCAGTGAGTCCAACCAAGAGACCCAGTACTTC. This chain uses TRBV10-3 with TRBJ2-5; D gene uncertain. CDR3 length: 13 residues. The V gene lost 0 bases and the J gene lost 0 bases, with 2 bases spanning the gap. The V gene's germline CDR1 is ENHRY and CDR2 SYGVKD.

The J gene is TRBJ2-5, the V gene TRBV20-1; no clear D gene. Trimming left V 5 bases short and J 0 bases short, with 7 bases between. CDR1 and CDR2 from the germline V gene are DFQATT and SNEGSKA (reference sequence). This CDR3 spans 12 amino acids. CDR3 nucleotides: TGCAGTGCTTCAGTGTACCAAGAGACCCAGTACTTC. It is translated as CSASVYQETQYF.

The rearrangement uses TRBV28 and TRBJ2-7, with 7 bases fitting TRBD1. Germline lookup yields CDR1 MDHEN and CDR2 SYDVKM. Germline trimming cut 10 bases from V and 5 bases from J; bases unmatched to any gene: 11. The CDR3 extends over 13 amino acids. This CDR3 is CATIDRVKHEQYF. The DNA of the CDR3 is TGTGCCACTATAGACAGGGTCAAACACGAGCAGTACTTC. Drawing the rest from reference TRBV28 and TRBJ2-7, the complete variable domain is DVKVTQSSRYLVKRTGEKVFLECVQDMDHENMFWYRQDPGLGLRLIYFSYDVKMKEKGDIPEGYSVSREKKERFSLILESASTNQTSMYLCATIDRVKHEQYFGPGTRLTVT.